The present TCR beta chain was sequenced within a study of CD8+ T cells in alopecia areata. Overall study results and limits: Clonality exceeded that of normal scalp in lesional scalp, most notably in alopecia totalis/universalis.

RNA was isolated and reverse transcribed to cDNA, the sequencing template. Profiling relied on immunoSEQ multiplex PCR, and the TCRdb table lists in-frame clones only, not all of them. This table holds around 150,000 clones, 55% found once. This clone was observed a few times. Its antigen is undetermined. Germline CDR1 is MGHDK and CDR2 is SYGVNS. V shed 6 bases, J shed 0 bases, and the junction held 11 bases outside the gene matches. The CDR3 is made up of 18 amino acids. Specimen: CD4+ T cells sorted from blood. The sequence was obtained from a human donor in good health. This sequence joins TRBV25-1 and TRBJ2-1; 10 bases match TRBD1. CDR3 sequence (DNA): TGTGCCAGCAGCAGACAGGGGGCGGGGGGAAGCTCCTACAATGAGCAGTTCTTC. Protein product: CASSRQGAGGSSYNEQFF.